This entry describes one T cell receptor beta chain. An amount of RNA that ranged from roughly 0.5 to 1 ug was reverse transcribed with random hexamers. A multiplex approach, immunoSEQ multiplex PCR, amplified TCR beta CDR3 across 54 Vbeta and 13 Jbeta. TCRdb re-derived calls from the immunoSEQ multiplex PCR reads in MiXCR, one entry per CDR3 protein. The data show about 110,000 distinct CDR3 sequences, about 95% seen once. This sample is part of a study of CD8 T cells in Susac syndrome. High-throughput TCR beta sequencing covered peripheral CD8+ and CD4+ T cells. TEMRA cells were FACS-enriched, and CD8+ and CD4+ T cells were isolated negatively. The CDR3 has 16 residues. Germline loops: CDR1 SGHRS, CDR2 YFSETQ. V lost 2 bases and J 0 bases, leaving 11 bases between the germline ends.

The sequence was collected from a human donor in good health. The sequenced sample consisted of CD4+ T cells from PBMCs. The V call is TRBV5-1, the J call TRBJ2-2; a weak D match, TRBD1 (6 bases). Here the CDR3 reads CASSLQGTANTGELFF. The CDR3 DNA sequence: TGCGCCAGCAGCTTACAGGGTACCGCGAACACCGGGGAGCTGTTTTTT.